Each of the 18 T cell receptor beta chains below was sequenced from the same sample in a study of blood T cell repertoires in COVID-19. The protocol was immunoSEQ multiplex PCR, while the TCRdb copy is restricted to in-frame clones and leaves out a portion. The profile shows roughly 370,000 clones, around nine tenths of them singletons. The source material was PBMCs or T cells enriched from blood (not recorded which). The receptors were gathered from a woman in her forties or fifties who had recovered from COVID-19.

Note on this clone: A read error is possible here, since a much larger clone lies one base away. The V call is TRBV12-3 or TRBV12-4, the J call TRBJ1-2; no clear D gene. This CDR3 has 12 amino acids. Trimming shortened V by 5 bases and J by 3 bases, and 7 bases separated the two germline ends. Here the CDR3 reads CASSTGYYGYTF. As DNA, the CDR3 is TGTGCCAGCAGTACGGGGTACTATGGCTACACCTTC.

The CDR3 loop is CASSPSLGLTYEQYF. Written as DNA, the CDR3 is TGTGCCAGCAGCCCCTCTCTCGGACTTACCTACGAGCAGTACTTC. The rearrangement uses TRBV9 and TRBJ2-7; tentative D call: TRBD2 (5 bases). Trimming stripped 4 bases from V and 2 bases from J, with 16 bases between. This CDR3 spans 15 amino acids. Germline V gene data show CDR1 as SGDLS and CDR2 as YYNGEE.

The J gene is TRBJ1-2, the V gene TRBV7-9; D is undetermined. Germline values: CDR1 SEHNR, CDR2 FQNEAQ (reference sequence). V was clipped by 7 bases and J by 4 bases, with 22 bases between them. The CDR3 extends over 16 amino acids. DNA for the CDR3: TGTGCCAGCACCCCTACTTTCCGCGCTGCTCTCTATGGCTACACCTTC. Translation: CASTPTFRAALYGYTF. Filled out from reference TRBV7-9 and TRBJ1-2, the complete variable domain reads DTGVSQNPRHKITKRGQNVTFRCDPISEHNRLYWYRQTLGQGPEFLTYFQNEAQLEKSRLLSDRFSAERPKGSFSTLEIQRTEQGDSAMYLCASTPTFRAALYGYTFGSGTRLTVV.

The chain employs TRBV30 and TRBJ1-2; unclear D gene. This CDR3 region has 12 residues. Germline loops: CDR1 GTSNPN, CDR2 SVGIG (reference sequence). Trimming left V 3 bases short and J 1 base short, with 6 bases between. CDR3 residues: CAWRGDNYGYTF. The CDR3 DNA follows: TGTGCCTGGAGGGGAGATAACTATGGCTACACCTTC.

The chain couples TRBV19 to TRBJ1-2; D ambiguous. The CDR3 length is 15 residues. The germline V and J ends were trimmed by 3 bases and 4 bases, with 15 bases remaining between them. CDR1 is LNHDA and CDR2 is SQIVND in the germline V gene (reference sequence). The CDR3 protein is CASSMQASSVYGYTF. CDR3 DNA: TGTGCCAGTAGTATGCAGGCCTCCTCAGTCTATGGCTACACCTTC.

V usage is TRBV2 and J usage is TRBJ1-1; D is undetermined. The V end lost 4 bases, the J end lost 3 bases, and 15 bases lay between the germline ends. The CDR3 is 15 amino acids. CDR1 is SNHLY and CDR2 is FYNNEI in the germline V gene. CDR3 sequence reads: CASSVSGGRDTEAFF. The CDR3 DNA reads TGTGCCAGCAGTGTATCGGGAGGTCGGGACACTGAAGCTTTCTTT.

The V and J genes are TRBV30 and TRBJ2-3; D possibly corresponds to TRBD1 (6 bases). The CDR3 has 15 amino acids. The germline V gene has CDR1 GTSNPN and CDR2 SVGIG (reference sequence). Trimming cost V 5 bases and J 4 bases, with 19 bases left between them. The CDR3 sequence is CAWGPGTNRADTQYF. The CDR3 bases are TGTGCCTGGGGACCAGGGACCAACAGGGCAGATACGCAGTATTTT.

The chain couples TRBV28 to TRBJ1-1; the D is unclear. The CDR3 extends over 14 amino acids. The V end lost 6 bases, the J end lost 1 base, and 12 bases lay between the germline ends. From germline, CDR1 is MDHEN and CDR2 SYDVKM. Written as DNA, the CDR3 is TGTGCCAGCAGAGACGGAGGGAAGAACACTGAAGCTTTCTTT. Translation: CASRDGGKNTEAFF.

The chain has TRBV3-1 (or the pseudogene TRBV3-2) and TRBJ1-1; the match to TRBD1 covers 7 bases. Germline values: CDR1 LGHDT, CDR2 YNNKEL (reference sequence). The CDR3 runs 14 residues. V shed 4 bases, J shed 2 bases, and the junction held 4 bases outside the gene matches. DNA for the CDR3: TGTGCCAGCAGCCTCCGGGACAGAAACACTGAAGCTTTCTTT. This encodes CASSLRDRNTEAFF.

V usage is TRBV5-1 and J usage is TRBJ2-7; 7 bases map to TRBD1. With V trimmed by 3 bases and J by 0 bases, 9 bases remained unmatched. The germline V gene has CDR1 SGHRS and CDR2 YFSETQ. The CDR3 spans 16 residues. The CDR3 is CASSSELQGSSYEQYF. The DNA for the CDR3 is TGCGCCAGCAGCTCCGAATTACAGGGGAGCTCCTACGAGCAGTACTTC.

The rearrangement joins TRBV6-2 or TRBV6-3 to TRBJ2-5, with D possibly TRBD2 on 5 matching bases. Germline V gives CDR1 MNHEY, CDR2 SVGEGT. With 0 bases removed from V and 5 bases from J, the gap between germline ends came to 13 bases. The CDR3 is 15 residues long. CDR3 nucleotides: TGTGCCAGCAGTTACTCCAATGAGGGCTGGGAGACCCAGTACTTC. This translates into CASSYSNEGWETQYF.

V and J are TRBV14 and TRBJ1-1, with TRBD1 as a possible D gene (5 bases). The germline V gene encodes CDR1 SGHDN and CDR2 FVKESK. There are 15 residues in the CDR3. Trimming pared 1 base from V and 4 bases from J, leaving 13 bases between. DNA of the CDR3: TGTGCCAGCAGCCAAGTCTCAGGAAGGGGCACTGAAGCTTTCTTT. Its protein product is CASSQVSGRGTEAFF.

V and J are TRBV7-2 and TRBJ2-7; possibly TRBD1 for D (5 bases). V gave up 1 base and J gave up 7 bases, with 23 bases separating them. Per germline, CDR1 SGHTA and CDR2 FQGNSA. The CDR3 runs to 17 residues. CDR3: CASSLGPPGSLPPEQYF. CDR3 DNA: TGTGCCAGCAGCTTAGGGCCCCCAGGGTCCCTTCCCCCAGAGCAGTACTTC.

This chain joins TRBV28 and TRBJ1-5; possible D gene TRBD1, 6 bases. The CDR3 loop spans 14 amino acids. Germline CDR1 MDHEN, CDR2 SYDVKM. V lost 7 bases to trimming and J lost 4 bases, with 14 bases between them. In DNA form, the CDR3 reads TGTGCCAGCACCTCCGGGACAAGTAATCAGCCCCAGCATTTT. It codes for CASTSGTSNQPQHF.

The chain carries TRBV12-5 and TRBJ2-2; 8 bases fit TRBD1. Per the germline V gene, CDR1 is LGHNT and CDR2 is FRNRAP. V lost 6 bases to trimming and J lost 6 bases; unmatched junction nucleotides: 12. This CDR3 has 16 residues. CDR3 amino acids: CASGWTGKDSAGELFF. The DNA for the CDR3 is TGTGCTAGTGGATGGACAGGGAAAGATTCGGCCGGGGAGCTGTTTTTT.

CDR3 sequence (DNA): TGTGCCAGCAGTTACGGCGGACTAGCGGGTTCCTACGAGCAGTACTTC. This codes for CASSYGGLAGSYEQYF. This sequence joins TRBV6-5 and TRBJ2-7; 11 nucleotides match TRBD2. This CDR3 has 16 amino acids. J was trimmed by 1 base and V by 2 bases; bases with no gene match: 4. In germline, CDR1 is MNHEY, CDR2 SVGAGI.

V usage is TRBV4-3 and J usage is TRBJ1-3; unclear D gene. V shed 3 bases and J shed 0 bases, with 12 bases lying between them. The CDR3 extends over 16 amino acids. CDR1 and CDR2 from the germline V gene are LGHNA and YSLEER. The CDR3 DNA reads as TGCGCCAGCAGCCAGATGCCACGGGGCTCTGGAAACACCATATATTTT. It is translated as CASSQMPRGSGNTIYF.

The CDR3 DNA sequence: TGTGCCAGCAGCTTAATCAGCGGGGGTCCCTACGAGCAGTACTTC. This encodes CASSLISGGPYEQYF. The rearrangement links TRBV11-1 to TRBJ2-7, with 8 bases matching TRBD2. The CDR3 is 15 amino acids. The junction had 5 bases not matched to a gene; V was cut back by 2 bases and J by 2 bases. Germline V lookup: CDR1 SGHAT, CDR2 FQDESV (reference sequence).